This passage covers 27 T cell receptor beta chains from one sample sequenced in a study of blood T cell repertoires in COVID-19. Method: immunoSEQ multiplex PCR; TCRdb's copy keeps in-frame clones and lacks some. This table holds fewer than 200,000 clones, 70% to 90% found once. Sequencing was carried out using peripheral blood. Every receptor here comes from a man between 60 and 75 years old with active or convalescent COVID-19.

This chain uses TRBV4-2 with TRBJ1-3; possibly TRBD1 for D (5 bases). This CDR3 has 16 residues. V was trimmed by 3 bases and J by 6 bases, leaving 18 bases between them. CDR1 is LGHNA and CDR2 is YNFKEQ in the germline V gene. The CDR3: CASSHLEGRQANTIYF. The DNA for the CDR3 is TGTGCCAGCAGCCACTTGGAGGGGCGGCAGGCAAACACCATATATTTT.

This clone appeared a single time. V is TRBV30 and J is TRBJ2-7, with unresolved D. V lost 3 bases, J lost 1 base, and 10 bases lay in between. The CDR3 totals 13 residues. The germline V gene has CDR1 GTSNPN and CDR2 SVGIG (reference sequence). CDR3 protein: CAWSSGSSYEQYF. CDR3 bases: TGTGCCTGGAGCTCAGGCAGTTCCTACGAGCAGTACTTC.

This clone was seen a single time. The CDR3 spells CASSISGESSYEQYF. The CDR3 DNA follows: TGTGCCAGCAGCATATCAGGCGAAAGCTCCTACGAGCAGTACTTC. This chain connects TRBV5-8 to TRBJ2-7; D gene uncertain. Germline V gives CDR1 SGHTS, CDR2 YDEGEE. The length of the CDR3 is 15 residues. V dropped 4 bases and J dropped 0 bases, with 14 bases sitting between them.

CDR3 sequence: CASSPRGTGANVLTF. The CDR3 region has the DNA TGTGCCAGCAGCCCCAGGGGGACTGGGGCCAACGTCCTGACTTTC. V gene TRBV3-1 (or the pseudogene TRBV3-2) combines with J gene TRBJ2-6; 7 nucleotides align to TRBD1. Germline V lookup: CDR1 LGHDT, CDR2 YNNKEL (reference sequence). The CDR3 extends over 15 amino acids. J was trimmed by 2 bases and V by 4 bases; bases with no gene match: 2.

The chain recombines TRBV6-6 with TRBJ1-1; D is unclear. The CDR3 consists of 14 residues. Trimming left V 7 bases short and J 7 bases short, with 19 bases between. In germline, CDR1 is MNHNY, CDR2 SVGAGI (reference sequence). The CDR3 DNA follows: TGTGCCAGCACCACAACCGGGGTAATGGATGAAGCTTTCTTT. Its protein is CASTTTGVMDEAFF.

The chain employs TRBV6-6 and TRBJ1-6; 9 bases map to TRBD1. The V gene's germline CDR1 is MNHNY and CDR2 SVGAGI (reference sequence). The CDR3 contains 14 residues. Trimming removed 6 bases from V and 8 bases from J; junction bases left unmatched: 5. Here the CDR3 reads CASRPGQGHSPLHF. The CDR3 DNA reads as TGTGCCAGCAGACCTGGACAGGGGCATTCACCCCTCCACTTT.

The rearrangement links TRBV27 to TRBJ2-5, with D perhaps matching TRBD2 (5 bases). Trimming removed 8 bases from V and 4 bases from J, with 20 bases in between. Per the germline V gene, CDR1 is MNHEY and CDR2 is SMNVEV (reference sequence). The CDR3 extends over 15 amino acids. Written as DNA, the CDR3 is TGTGCCAGCTGGCTCATGAGAGGTCGGGGAGAGACCCAGTACTTC. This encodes CASWLMRGRGETQYF.

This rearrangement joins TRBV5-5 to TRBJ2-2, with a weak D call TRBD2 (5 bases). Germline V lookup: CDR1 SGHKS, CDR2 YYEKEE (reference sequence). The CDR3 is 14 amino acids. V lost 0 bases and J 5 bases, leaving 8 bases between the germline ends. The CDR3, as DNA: TGTGCCAGCAGCTTGGCCCCGGGGACCGGGGAGCTGTTTTTT. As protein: CASSLAPGTGELFF.

The DNA for the CDR3 is TGCGCCAGCAGCCATAGGGCGGGGGGGCCCCATGAGCAGTTCTTC. Amino acid sequence: CASSHRAGGPHEQFF. This chain uses TRBV4-1 with TRBJ2-1; TRBD2 matches 9 bases. The CDR3 has 15 residues. CDR1 MGHRA and CDR2 YSYEKL come from the germline V gene. Losses at the gene ends were 3 bases for V and 8 bases for J; bases not matched to a gene: 8.

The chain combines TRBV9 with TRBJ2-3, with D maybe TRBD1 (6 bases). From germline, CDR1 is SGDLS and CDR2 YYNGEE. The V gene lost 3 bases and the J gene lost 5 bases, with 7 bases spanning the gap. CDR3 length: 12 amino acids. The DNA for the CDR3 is TGTGCCAGCAGCGAACAGGGAGATACGCAGTATTTT. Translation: CASSEQGDTQYF.

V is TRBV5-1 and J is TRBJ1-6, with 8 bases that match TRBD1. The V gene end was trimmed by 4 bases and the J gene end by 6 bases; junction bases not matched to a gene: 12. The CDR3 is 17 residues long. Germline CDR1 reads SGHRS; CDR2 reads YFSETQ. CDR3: CASSAGTGAPPNSPLHF. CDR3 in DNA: TGCGCCAGCAGCGCAGGGACAGGAGCTCCCCCTAATTCACCCCTCCACTTT.

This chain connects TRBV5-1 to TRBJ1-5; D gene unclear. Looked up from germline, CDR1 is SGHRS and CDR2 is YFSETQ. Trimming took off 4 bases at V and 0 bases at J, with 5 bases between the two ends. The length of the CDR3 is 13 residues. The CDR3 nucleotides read TGCGCCAGCAGCGTCAATAGCAATCAGCCCCAGCATTTT. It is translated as CASSVNSNQPQHF.

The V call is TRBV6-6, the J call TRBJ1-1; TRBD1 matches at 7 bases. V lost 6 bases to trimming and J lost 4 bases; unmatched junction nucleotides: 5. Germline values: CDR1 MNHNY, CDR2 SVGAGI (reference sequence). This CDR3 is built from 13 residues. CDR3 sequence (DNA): TGTGCCAGCAGCCAAAACAGGGGCACTGAAGCTTTCTTT. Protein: CASSQNRGTEAFF.

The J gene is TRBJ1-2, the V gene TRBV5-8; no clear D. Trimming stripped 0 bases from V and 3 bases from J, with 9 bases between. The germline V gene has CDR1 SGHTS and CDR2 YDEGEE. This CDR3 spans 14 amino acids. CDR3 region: CASSLVWAYYGYTF. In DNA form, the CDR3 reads TGTGCCAGCAGCTTGGTATGGGCCTACTATGGCTACACCTTC.

The CDR3 coding sequence is TGCGCCAGCCTCTTAGGGGGCGGGGGGGTCCAAGAGACCCAGTACTTC. This sequence encodes CASLLGGGGVQETQYF. V and J are TRBV10-2 and TRBJ2-5; 9 nucleotides align to TRBD2. Losses at the gene ends were 8 bases for V and 1 base for J; bases not matched to a gene: 11. This CDR3 is 16 amino acids long. Germline CDR1 WSHSY, CDR2 SAAADI.

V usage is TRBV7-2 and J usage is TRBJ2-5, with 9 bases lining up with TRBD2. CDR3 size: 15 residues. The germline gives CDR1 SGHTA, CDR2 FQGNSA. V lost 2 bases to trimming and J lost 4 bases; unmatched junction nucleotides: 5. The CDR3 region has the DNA TGTGCCAGCAGCTTACCTCCGCGGGGGGGAGAGACCCAGTACTTC. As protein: CASSLPPRGGETQYF.

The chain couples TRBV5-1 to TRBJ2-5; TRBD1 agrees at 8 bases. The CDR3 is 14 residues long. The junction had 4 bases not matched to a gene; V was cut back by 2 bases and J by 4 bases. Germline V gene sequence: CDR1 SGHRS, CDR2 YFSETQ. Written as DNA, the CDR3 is TGCGCCAGCAGCTTACCAGGGGGCGGAGAGACCCAGTACTTC. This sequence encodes CASSLPGGGETQYF. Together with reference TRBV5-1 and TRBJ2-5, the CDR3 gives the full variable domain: KAGVTQTPRYLIKTRGQQVTLSCSPISGHRSVSWYQQTPGQGLQFLFEYFSETQRNKGNFPGRFSGRQFSNSRSEMNVSTLELGDSALYLCASSLPGGGETQYFGPGTRLLVL.

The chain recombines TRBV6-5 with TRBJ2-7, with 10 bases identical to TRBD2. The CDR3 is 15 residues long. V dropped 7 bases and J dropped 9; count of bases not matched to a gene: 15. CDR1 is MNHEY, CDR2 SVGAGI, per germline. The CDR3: CASTPSASGGALQYF. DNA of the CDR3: TGTGCCAGCACTCCCTCGGCCAGCGGGGGGGCTCTGCAGTACTTC.

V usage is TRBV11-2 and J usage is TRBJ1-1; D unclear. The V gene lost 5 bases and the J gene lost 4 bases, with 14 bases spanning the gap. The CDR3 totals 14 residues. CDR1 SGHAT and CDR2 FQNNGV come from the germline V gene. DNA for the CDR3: TGTGCCAGCAGCCTGCGTGAGGGAGGCACTGAAGCTTTCTTT. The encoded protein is CASSLREGGTEAFF.

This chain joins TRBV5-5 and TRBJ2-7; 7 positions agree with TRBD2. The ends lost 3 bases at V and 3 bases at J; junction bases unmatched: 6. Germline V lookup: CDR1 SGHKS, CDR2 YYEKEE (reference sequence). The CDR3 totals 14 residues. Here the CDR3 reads CASSSPWTSYEQYF. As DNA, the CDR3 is TGTGCCAGCAGCTCCCCTTGGACTAGCTACGAGCAGTACTTC.

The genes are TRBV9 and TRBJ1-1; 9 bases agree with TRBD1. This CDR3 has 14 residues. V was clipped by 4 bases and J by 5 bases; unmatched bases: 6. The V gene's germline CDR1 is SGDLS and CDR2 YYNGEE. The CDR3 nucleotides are TGTGCCAGCAGCAGCCGGGACAGGGAAACTGAAGCTTTCTTT. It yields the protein CASSSRDRETEAFF.

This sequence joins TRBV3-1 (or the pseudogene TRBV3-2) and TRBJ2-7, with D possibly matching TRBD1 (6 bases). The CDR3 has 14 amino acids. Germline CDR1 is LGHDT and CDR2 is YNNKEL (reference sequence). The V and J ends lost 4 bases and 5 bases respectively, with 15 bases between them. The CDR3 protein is CASSPLNRDDEQYF. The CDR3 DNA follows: TGTGCCAGCAGCCCCCTTAACAGGGACGACGAGCAGTACTTC.

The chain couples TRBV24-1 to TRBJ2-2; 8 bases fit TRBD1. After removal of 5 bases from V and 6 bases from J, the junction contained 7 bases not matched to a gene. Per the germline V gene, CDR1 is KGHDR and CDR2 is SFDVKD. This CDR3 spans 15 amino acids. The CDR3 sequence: CATSALDRDAGELFF. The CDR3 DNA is TGTGCCACCAGTGCTCTGGACAGGGACGCCGGGGAGCTGTTTTTT.

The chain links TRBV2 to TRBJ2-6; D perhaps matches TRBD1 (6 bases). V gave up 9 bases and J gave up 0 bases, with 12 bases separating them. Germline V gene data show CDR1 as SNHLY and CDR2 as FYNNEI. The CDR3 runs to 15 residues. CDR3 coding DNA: TGTGCCAGAAAACAGGGTTTCTCTGGGGCCAACGTCCTGACTTTC. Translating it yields CARKQGFSGANVLTF.

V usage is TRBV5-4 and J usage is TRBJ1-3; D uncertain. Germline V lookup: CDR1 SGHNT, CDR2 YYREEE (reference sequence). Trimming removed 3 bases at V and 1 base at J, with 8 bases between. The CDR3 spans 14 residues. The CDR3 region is CASSSSTSGNTIYF. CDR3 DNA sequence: TGTGCCAGCAGCTCATCGACTTCTGGAAACACCATATATTTT.

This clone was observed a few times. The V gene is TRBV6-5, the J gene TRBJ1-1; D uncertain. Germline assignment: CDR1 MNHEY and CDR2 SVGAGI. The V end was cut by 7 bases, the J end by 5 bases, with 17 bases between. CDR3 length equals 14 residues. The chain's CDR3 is CASTKRGEGTEAFF. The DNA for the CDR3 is TGTGCCAGCACTAAACGGGGAGAGGGAACTGAAGCTTTCTTT.

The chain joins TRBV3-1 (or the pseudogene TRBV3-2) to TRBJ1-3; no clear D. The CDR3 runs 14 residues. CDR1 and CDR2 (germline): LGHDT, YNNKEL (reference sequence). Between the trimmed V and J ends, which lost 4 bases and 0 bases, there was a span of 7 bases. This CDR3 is CASSPTLSGNTIYF. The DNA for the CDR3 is TGTGCCAGCAGCCCGACACTCTCTGGAAACACCATATATTTT.